This T cell receptor (beta chain) was sequenced for a study of shared clonotypes between healthy human individuals. Background on the study: Used for every donor were three CD4 naive, three CD4 memory, two CD8 naive and one CD8 memory plate.

The protocol was immunoSEQ multiplex PCR, while the TCRdb copy is restricted to in-frame clones and leaves out a portion. This table holds approximately 2,000,000 clones, around 92% found once. The germline V gene encodes CDR1 SNHLY and CDR2 FYNNEI. There are 14 residues in the CDR3. V lost 3 bases and J lost 6, with 12 bases in between. This TCR was sampled from a man aged 18 to 29 in good health. Some clones in this sample may be carry-over from other donors' samples. V is TRBV2 and J is TRBJ1-5; unclear D gene. The sample consisted of naive CD4+ T cells from PBMCs. The subset: CD45RA+ positively selected. CDR3 amino acids: CASSDRTESQPQHF. The DNA of the CDR3 is TGTGCCAGCAGTGATCGTACAGAATCTCAGCCCCAGCATTTT.